This T cell receptor beta chain was observed in a study of cytomegalovirus exposure and HLA in healthy donors. Study outcomes and limitations: In vitro, a few CMV-associated chains proved specific for CMV antigens. Some V segments, including TRBV6-2 and TRBV6-3, were excluded as indistinguishable. HLA alleles were associated with 15,000 to 20,000 TCR beta sequences in a later analysis at 0.05 false discovery rate. With further analysis later on, most CMV-associated TCR beta chains appeared HLA-restricted.

This clone appeared a few times. Its specificity is not known. With 60 Vbeta and 13 Jbeta primers, the PCR was carried out. Clones were sequenced by immunoSEQ multiplex PCR, and TCRdb holds only the in-frame ones, with some missing. The sample holds 100,000 or so clones, around 77% seen once. This CDR3 has 12 residues. Germline-derived CDR1 and CDR2 are GTSNPN and SVGIG (reference sequence). V lost 2 bases, J lost 4 bases, and 9 bases lay in between. V gene TRBV30 combines with J gene TRBJ2-7; tentatively, D is TRBD1 (5 bases). The clonotype originates from a male donor in good health and CMV-seropositive. Sample: PBMCs. In nucleotides, the CDR3 is TGTGCCTGGAGTCAGGGTTTTTACGAGCAGTACTTC. Protein: CAWSQGFYEQYF.